The TCR beta chain described here comes from a study of blood T cells in healthy people across ages. Study conclusions and caveats: A strong correlation was found between TCR beta diversity and the percentage of naive T cells. Compared with aged donors, long-lived donors showed fewer expanded clones, suggesting selection. Calculation of diversity from one million T cells yielded estimates considered to be underestimates.

Note on this clonotype: The antigen is undetermined.

The CDR3 covers 13 residues. Germline V lookup: CDR1 SGHDN, CDR2 FVKESK. Primers used in a second PCR of roughly 6 to 11 cycles were a sample-barcoded 5' primer and a J-beta primer mix. TCRdb re-analysed the 5' RACE reads in MiXCR, keeping a single row per CDR3 protein. Here the sample spans 910,000 or so distinct CDR3 sequences, 45% to 60% being singletons. The source material was blood. V is TRBV14 and J is TRBJ2-5; tentatively, D is TRBD2 (5 bases). The J call may be in error: the DNA end matches TRBJ2-7 better. This TCR derives from a woman between 55 and 75 years old in good health. The CDR3 sequence: CASSQDLAREQYF. DNA of the CDR3: TGTGCCAGCAGCCAAGACCTAGCACGCGAGCAGTACTTC.